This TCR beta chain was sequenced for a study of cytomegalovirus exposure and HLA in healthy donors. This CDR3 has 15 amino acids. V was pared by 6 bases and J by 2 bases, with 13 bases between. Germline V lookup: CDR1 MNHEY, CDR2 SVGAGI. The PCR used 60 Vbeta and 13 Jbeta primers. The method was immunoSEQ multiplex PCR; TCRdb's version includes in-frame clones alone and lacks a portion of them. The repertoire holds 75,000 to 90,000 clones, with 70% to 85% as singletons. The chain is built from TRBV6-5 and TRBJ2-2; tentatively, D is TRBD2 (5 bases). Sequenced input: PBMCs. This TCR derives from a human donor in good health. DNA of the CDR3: TGTGCCAGCAGACCTAATCTAGCAAACACCGGGGAGCTGTTTTTT. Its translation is CASRPNLANTGELFF.